Given below is one TCR delta chain in context. Its cognate antigen is unknown. Translating this DNA gives a protein that differs at residue 14 from the TCRdb one, which belongs to a much larger clone; a read error is likely, and the protein shown is this translation. TRG and TRD sequences were obtained from every sorted gammadelta sample. TCRdb re-called the multiplex PCR reads with CATT. The table shows about 51,000 delta-chain clones, with roughly 1.9% occurring only once. This sample stems from a study of γδ T cells in repeated Plasmodium falciparum infection. Study details: Age- and gender-matched Australian children served as comparison for malaria-exposed Malian children. Each infection was followed by sampling at 21 days, plus baseline and some pre-infection draws. Findings and limits, study-wide: The Malian cohort came from a small rural village of predominantly one ethnic group.

The CDR3 consists of 21 residues. The germline gives CDR1 TSWWSYY, CDR2 QGS. Bulk repertoires came from Vgamma9/Vdelta2+ or Vdelta2-negative gammadelta T cells flow-sorted from PBMC. The sequence came from a pool of human donors (malaria-infected and uninfected, not separated). Sequencing input: gamma-delta T cells from blood. V is TRDV1 and J is TRDJ1, with 12 bases that match TRDD3. No J gene is reported in TCRdb; it was inferred here by comparing the DNA with germline. CDR3 sequence (DNA): TGTGCTCTTGGAGAACCCTTCCTCCCGTACTGGGGGATACCCTCAGAAAAAAAACTCATCTTT. Protein sequence: CALGEPFLPYWGIPSEKKLIF.